This T cell receptor (beta chain) comes out of a study of blood T cell repertoires in COVID-19 (dated by TCRdb to 2018 to 2020). Concerning the study at large: The collaborator samples originated in the United States, Italy and Spain and spanned the acute and convalescent phases of COVID-19. The material from the prospective study consisted of cDNA or gDNA derived from T cells, B-cell-depleted T cells, or PBMCs. The dataset comprised deeply sampled blood TCRbeta repertoires from subjects exposed to, actively infected with, or recovered from COVID-19. The repertoires were made available in a free public database intended to serve as a resource for research on the immune response to SARS-CoV-2. The samples were drawn from two sources: the first 160 participants of the ongoing ImmuneRACE study, and 1,200 or so subjects contributed by 6 global collaborators. A de-identified subject ID, COVID-19 status, age in years and sex were almost always included in the sample metadata. Where available, HLA class I and class II types were obtained from metadata supplied by the sample provider rather than from assay-based typing.

Summary of the overall study and its limitations: How much clinical and demographic metadata was included differed by source and by participant, and the metadata was provided uncurated.

Relative to germline, V is 5 bases shorter and J is 2 bases shorter, with 11 bases between their ends. Reading from cysteine to phenylalanine, the CDR3 counts 14 amino acids. Kept here is only the CDR3 DNA, which spans 42 bases and is read in frame from base 1. The germline V gene encodes CDR1 SGDLS and CDR2 YYNGEE. TCRbeta CDR3 regions were amplified from genomic DNA by means of the immunoSEQ Assay, a bias-controlled multiplex PCR. The published analysis was carried out like this. Within the assay, amplification of reference gene primers was used to estimate how many nucleated cells each sample contained. To quantify the absolute abundance of each unique TCRbeta CDR3 rearrangement, sequence reads were collapsed and filtered. Productive Simpson clonality was computed per sample as the square root of Simpson's diversity index over productive rearrangements. TCRdb took over this immuneACCESS table, retaining in-frame rearrangements with V and J assigned. Such tables are incomplete; in checked studies, under half of the missing clones stem from an unresolved V gene, and the remainder is unexplained. Clone size and V and J calls were adopted from that table, with D and trimming inferred from the DNA. The sample has over 150,000 clones on record, over 60% of them singletons. About 3.8% of the sample lies in the top ten.

In the case of this clone: The antigen this receptor binds is unknown. Per-nucleotide qualities are absent, and no much larger clonotype sits a single base away.

Whole blood was collected in K2EDTA tubes by collaborating institutions according to the institutions' own protocols. For TCRbeta analysis, collaborators shipped samples as frozen whole blood, isolated PBMCs, or DNA extracted from either of those sample types. Sequencing was carried out using peripheral blood. This receptor chain uses TRBV9 and TRBJ1-5; no D gene call is confident. The receptor's source is a woman aged 80 or older with acute or convalescent COVID-19. CDR3 protein: CASSSGAGNQPQHF. The nucleotide sequence is TGTGCCAGCAGTTCAGGCGCTGGCAATCAGCCCCAGCATTTT.